The rows below give T cell receptor beta chains drawn from one sample of a study of Ad26.COV2.S vaccination and SARS-CoV-2 variants. Sequenced by immunoSEQ multiplex PCR; TCRdb stores in-frame clones only, minus some. This sample yields approximately 420,000 clones, of which 80% to 90% are seen a single time; more than 3% belongs to the top ten. Sequencing was performed on peripheral blood, taken in a trial of Ad26.COV2.S vaccine versus placebo. The receptors originated from a person aged 18-65 years who received the Ad26.COV2.S COVID-19 vaccine or a placebo. Each CDR3 is given with its conserved first and last residue. The order of the fields is V gene, J gene, CDR3 length, clone size, CDR3 protein. Size is stated for part of the rows, as once, few or many counts, or as a class when the clone is expanded.

v_call: TRBV5-1
j_call: TRBJ1-1
cdr3_length: 13
clone_size: NA
cdr3_aa: CASSFGDRTEAFF

v_call: TRBV7-6
j_call: TRBJ2-2
cdr3_length: 14
clone_size: NA
cdr3_aa: CASSFQNDAGELFF

v_call: TRBV5-6
j_call: TRBJ1-4
cdr3_length: 16
clone_size: NA
cdr3_aa: CASSLGSSGGNEKLFF

v_call: TRBV19
j_call: TRBJ1-2
cdr3_length: 15
clone_size: NA
cdr3_aa: CASFPGTGVGYGYTF

v_call: TRBV5-1
j_call: TRBJ1-6
cdr3_length: 12
clone_size: few
cdr3_aa: CASSLNFPPLHF

v_call: TRBV7-2
j_call: TRBJ1-2
cdr3_length: 15
clone_size: NA
cdr3_aa: CASSLAPTMNYGYTF

v_call: TRBV5-1
j_call: TRBJ2-3
cdr3_length: 16
clone_size: NA
cdr3_aa: CASSLSGGHSTDTQYF

v_call: TRBV6-2/TRBV6-3
j_call: TRBJ2-5
cdr3_length: 15
clone_size: NA
cdr3_aa: CASSYWTGAQETQYF

v_call: TRBV4-1
j_call: TRBJ2-3
cdr3_length: 14
clone_size: once
cdr3_aa: CASSQYMATDTQYF

v_call: TRBV10-1
j_call: TRBJ1-1
cdr3_length: 13
clone_size: NA
cdr3_aa: CASRESEGTEAFF

v_call: TRBV5-1
j_call: TRBJ1-1
cdr3_length: 14
clone_size: NA
cdr3_aa: CASSLGGQAPEAFF

v_call: TRBV2
j_call: TRBJ1-5
cdr3_length: 14
clone_size: NA
cdr3_aa: CASSNRVGNQPQHF

v_call: TRBV7-2
j_call: TRBJ2-5
cdr3_length: 13
clone_size: once
cdr3_aa: CASSRDRQETQYF

v_call: TRBV6-5
j_call: TRBJ1-6
cdr3_length: 16
clone_size: NA
cdr3_aa: CASSYSIGQSLSPLHF

v_call: TRBV6-6
j_call: TRBJ1-5
cdr3_length: 16
clone_size: NA
cdr3_aa: CASSYGQGRSNQPQHF

v_call: TRBV21-1
j_call: TRBJ1-4
cdr3_length: 15
clone_size: NA
cdr3_aa: CASPQGQQENEKLFF

v_call: TRBV4-1
j_call: TRBJ1-6
cdr3_length: 16
clone_size: NA
cdr3_aa: CASSQGASSYNSPLHF

v_call: TRBV16
j_call: TRBJ2-1
cdr3_length: 12
clone_size: NA
cdr3_aa: CASSQLGAKLFF

v_call: TRBV4-1
j_call: TRBJ1-1
cdr3_length: 17
clone_size: NA
cdr3_aa: CASSHRDSVFMNTEAFF

v_call: TRBV4-1
j_call: TRBJ1-1
cdr3_length: 14
clone_size: once
cdr3_aa: CASSQVPLNTEAFF

v_call: TRBV11-2
j_call: TRBJ2-7
cdr3_length: 15
clone_size: NA
cdr3_aa: CASSPWTGDPYEQYF

v_call: TRBV18
j_call: TRBJ1-5
cdr3_length: 13
clone_size: NA
cdr3_aa: CASSLQGGQPQHF

v_call: TRBV19
j_call: TRBJ1-1
cdr3_length: 15
clone_size: NA
cdr3_aa: CASSKGRGQGTEAFF

v_call: TRBV4-1
j_call: TRBJ2-7
cdr3_length: 15
clone_size: once
cdr3_aa: CASSRAEGWAYEQYF

v_call: TRBV9
j_call: TRBJ1-2
cdr3_length: 14
clone_size: once
cdr3_aa: CASSVAGGNYGYTF

v_call: TRBV14
j_call: TRBJ1-6
cdr3_length: 14
clone_size: NA
cdr3_aa: CASSSDRGYSPLHF

v_call: TRBV10-3
j_call: TRBJ1-2
cdr3_length: 14
clone_size: NA
cdr3_aa: CAINRDTQGGGYTF

v_call: TRBV6-5
j_call: TRBJ2-7
cdr3_length: 15
clone_size: NA
cdr3_aa: CASSLTEGLNYEQYF

v_call: TRBV4-1
j_call: TRBJ1-2
cdr3_length: 18
clone_size: NA
cdr3_aa: CASSQDRWAGYTNYGYTF

v_call: TRBV7-2
j_call: TRBJ1-4
cdr3_length: 14
clone_size: NA
cdr3_aa: CASSFDADNEKLFF

v_call: TRBV4-1
j_call: TRBJ1-6
cdr3_length: 17
clone_size: NA
cdr3_aa: CASSHPQHGLYNSPLHF

v_call: TRBV6-5
j_call: TRBJ1-1
cdr3_length: 14
clone_size: NA
cdr3_aa: CASSYSDGLREAFF

v_call: TRBV30
j_call: TRBJ1-6
cdr3_length: 13
clone_size: few
cdr3_aa: CAWKQPLGSPLHF

v_call: TRBV4-1
j_call: TRBJ2-7
cdr3_length: 16
clone_size: NA
cdr3_aa: CASSQFVTEDSYEQYF

v_call: TRBV6-5
j_call: TRBJ1-2
cdr3_length: 15
clone_size: NA
cdr3_aa: CASRDTGGRGYGYTF

v_call: TRBV15
j_call: TRBJ2-1
cdr3_length: 14
clone_size: NA
cdr3_aa: CATSAHRGGNEQFF

v_call: TRBV4-1
j_call: TRBJ2-7
cdr3_length: 16
clone_size: few
cdr3_aa: CASSLSSTSEAYEQYF

v_call: TRBV11-2
j_call: TRBJ1-4
cdr3_length: 16
clone_size: once
cdr3_aa: CASSFLRGKGSEKLFF

v_call: TRBV5-1
j_call: TRBJ2-1
cdr3_length: 15
clone_size: NA
cdr3_aa: CASSLELAGYNEQFF

v_call: TRBV7-2
j_call: TRBJ1-2
cdr3_length: 13
clone_size: NA
cdr3_aa: CASSWDRDNGYTF

v_call: TRBV5-1
j_call: TRBJ2-5
cdr3_length: 15
clone_size: once
cdr3_aa: CASSTTGTGRETQYF

v_call: TRBV11-2
j_call: TRBJ1-1
cdr3_length: 15
clone_size: once
cdr3_aa: CASSLGWSSATEAFF